This is a list of T cell receptor beta chains from one sample in a study. TCRdb re-analysed the RT-PCR reads in MiXCR, keeping a single row per CDR3 protein. Counted here are more than 600,000 distinct CDR3 sequences, about 14% occurring once; the ten biggest clones make up 3.6%. Sample: memory CD4+ T cells from blood. These receptors were obtained from a female donor in good health, serving as a healthy control. Both conserved end residues are part of each CDR3. The D gene is left open where the match is weak. Size is stated for part of the rows, as once, few or many counts, or as a class when the clone is expanded.

CASSLGGGQDNEQFF	TGTGCCAGCAGTTTGGGAGGGGGCCAAGACAATGAGCAGTTCTTC	TRBJ2-1	TRBV12-3/TRBV12-4	.	.
CSALVKETQYF	TGCAGTGCCCTAGTAAAGGAGACCCAGTACTTC	TRBJ2-5	TRBV20-1	.	.
CSARIGPGHYGYTF	TGCAGTGCTAGAATCGGGCCGGGGCACTATGGCTACACCTTC	TRBJ1-2	TRBV20-1	.	.
CASSLSGLAGAGRYF	TGTGCCAGCAGTTTATCGGGACTAGCGGGAGCTGGCAGGTACTTC	TRBJ2-7	TRBV28	.	TRBD2
CASARAGGGAETQYF	TGTGCCAGCGCCCGTGCTGGCGGGGGGGCTGAGACCCAGTACTTC	TRBJ2-5	TRBV3-1	.	TRBD2
CASSLGWTGNTIYF	TGTGCCAGCAGCTTGGGATGGACTGGAAACACCATATATTTT	TRBJ1-3	TRBV5-8	many	.
CASSADVGSYGYTF	TGTGCCAGCAGCGCAGACGTCGGTTCATATGGCTACACCTTC	TRBJ1-2	TRBV7-2	.	.
CASSGSGTEQFF	TGTGCCAGCAGTGGGAGCGGGACTGAGCAGTTCTTC	TRBJ2-1	TRBV6-5	.	TRBD2
CAISSFGSASSEAFF	TGTGCCATCTCGTCGTTTGGCAGCGCCTCTTCTGAAGCTTTCTTT	TRBJ1-1	TRBV10-3	.	.
CASRPTGVGNTIYF	TGTGCCAGCAGGCCCACAGGGGTCGGAAACACCATATATTTT	TRBJ1-3	TRBV12-3/TRBV12-4	.	TRBD1
CSVHSSGGGQGSGELFF	TGCAGCGTACACAGTTCTGGCGGAGGCCAGGGATCCGGGGAGCTGTTTTTT	TRBJ2-2	TRBV29-1	few	.
CASSTSSYNEQFF	TGTGCCAGCTCGACTTCCTCCTACAATGAGCAGTTCTTC	TRBJ2-1	TRBV28	.	.
CASSQAPGGRDYGYTF	TGCGCCAGCAGCCAAGCCCCAGGGGGTAGGGACTATGGCTACACCTTC	TRBJ1-2	TRBV4-3	many	TRBD1
CASSNDRGATKNIQYF	TGTGCCAGCAGCAACGACAGGGGGGCGACCAAAAACATTCAGTACTTC	TRBJ2-4	TRBV6-2/TRBV6-3	.	TRBD1
CSARDLPLYSNQPQHF	TGCAGTGCTAGAGATCTGCCCTTGTATAGCAATCAGCCCCAGCATTTT	TRBJ1-5	TRBV20-1	few	.
CASSEMGSTDTQYF	TGTGCCAGCAGTGAAATGGGGTCTACAGATACGCAGTATTTT	TRBJ2-3	TRBV6-1	.	.
CASSLDGNYGYTF	TGCGCCAGCAGCTTGGACGGTAACTATGGCTACACCTTC	TRBJ1-2	TRBV5-1	many	.
CATSAGSLGYNEQFF	TGTGCCACCAGCGCAGGGAGTTTGGGCTACAATGAGCAGTTCTTC	TRBJ2-1	TRBV24-1	.	.
CASSLGGDGNQPQHF	TGTGCCAGCAGCTTGGGGGGGGACGGCAATCAGCCCCAGCATTTT	TRBJ1-5	TRBV7-2	many	.
CASSPYSRQGFNEQFF	TGTGCCAGCAGCCCATACTCCCGACAGGGTTTCAATGAGCAGTTCTTC	TRBJ2-1	TRBV5-6	.	TRBD1
CASSVKGEYGYTF	TGTGCCAGCAGTGTAAAGGGGGAGTATGGCTACACCTTC	TRBJ1-2	TRBV2	.	.
CATSRALGDSSRTQYF	TGTGCCACCAGCAGAGCCCTGGGAGACTCATCGCGTACGCAGTATTTT	TRBJ2-3	TRBV15	many	.